One T cell receptor (beta chain) is described in this entry. What it binds is unknown. J was trimmed by 7 bases and V by 5 bases; bases with no gene match: 11. Germline lookup yields CDR1 SGHAT and CDR2 FQNNGV. This CDR3 contains 14 residues. This sample stems from a study of T cell responses to AZD1222 COVID-19 vaccine. Findings of the study overall: Reportedly, nearly half of unique spike TCRs recognized epitopes outside B.1.351/B.1.1.7 mutations. Donors, mostly white British, included more females; clonal diversity was possibly underestimated. It was only after the peak T cell response that any repertoires were sampled.

Clones were sequenced by immunoSEQ multiplex PCR, and TCRdb holds only the in-frame ones, with some missing. The sample holds 150,000 to 200,000 clones; 88% are singletons and the top ten take roughly 26%. The V gene is TRBV11-2, the J gene TRBJ2-7; 7 bases agree with TRBD2. The source was peripheral blood, collected 28 days after the second AZD1222 dose. The sequence was collected from an adult who received the AZD1222 COVID-19 vaccine. In DNA form, the CDR3 reads TGTGCCAGCAGCCATTGGGAGGGAGGTGGGGAGCAGTACTTC. Protein: CASSHWEGGGEQYF.